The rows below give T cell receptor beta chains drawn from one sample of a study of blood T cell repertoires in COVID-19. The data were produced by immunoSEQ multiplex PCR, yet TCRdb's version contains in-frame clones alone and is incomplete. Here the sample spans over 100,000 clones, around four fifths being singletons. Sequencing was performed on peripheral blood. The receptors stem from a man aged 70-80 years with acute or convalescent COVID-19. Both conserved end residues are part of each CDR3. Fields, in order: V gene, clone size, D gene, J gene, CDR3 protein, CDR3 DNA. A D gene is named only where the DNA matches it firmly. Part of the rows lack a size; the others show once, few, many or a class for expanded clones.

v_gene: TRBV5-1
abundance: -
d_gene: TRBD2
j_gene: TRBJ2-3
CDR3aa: CASSSVAGGNTQYF
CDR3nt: TGCGCCAGCAGCTCCGTAGCGGGGGGAAATACGCAGTATTTT

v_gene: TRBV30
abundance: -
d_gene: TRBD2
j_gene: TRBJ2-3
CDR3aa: CAWKSPSGNTDTQYF
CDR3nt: TGTGCCTGGAAATCCCCTAGCGGGAACACAGATACGCAGTATTTT

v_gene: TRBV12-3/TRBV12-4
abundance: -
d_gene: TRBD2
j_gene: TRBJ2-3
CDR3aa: CASEGTTTDTQYF
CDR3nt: TGTGCCAGCGAAGGGACTACCACAGATACGCAGTATTTT

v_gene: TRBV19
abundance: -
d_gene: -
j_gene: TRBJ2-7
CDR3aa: CASSIGFQRFYEQYF
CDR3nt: TGTGCCAGTAGTATCGGGTTCCAGCGGTTCTACGAGCAGTACTTC

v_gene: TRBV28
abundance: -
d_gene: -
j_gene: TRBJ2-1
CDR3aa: CASSWGGRTNEQFF
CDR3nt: TGTGCCAGCAGTTGGGGGGGGCGGACGAATGAGCAGTTCTTC

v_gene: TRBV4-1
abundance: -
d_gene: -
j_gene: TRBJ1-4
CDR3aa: CASSQDSGQSSGTNEKLFF
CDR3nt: TGCGCCAGCAGCCAAGATTCCGGACAGTCAAGTGGGACTAATGAAAAACTGTTTTTT

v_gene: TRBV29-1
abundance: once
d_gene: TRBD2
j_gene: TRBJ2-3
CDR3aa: CSVVLARGGADTQYF
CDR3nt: TGCAGCGTTGTACTAGCGCGGGGGGGGGCAGATACGCAGTATTTT

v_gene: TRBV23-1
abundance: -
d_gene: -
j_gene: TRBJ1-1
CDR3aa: CASGRRAEAFF
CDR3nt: TGCGCCAGCGGTCGCAGGGCCGAAGCTTTCTTT

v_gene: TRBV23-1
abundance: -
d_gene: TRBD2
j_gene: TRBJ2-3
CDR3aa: CASSQSGGGLESTDTQYF
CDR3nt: TGCGCCAGCAGTCAATCGGGGGGGGGACTCGAGAGCACAGATACGCAGTATTTT

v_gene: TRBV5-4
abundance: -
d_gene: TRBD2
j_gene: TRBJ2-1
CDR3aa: CASSFLAGAGEQFF
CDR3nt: TGTGCCAGCAGCTTCCTAGCGGGAGCGGGTGAGCAGTTCTTC

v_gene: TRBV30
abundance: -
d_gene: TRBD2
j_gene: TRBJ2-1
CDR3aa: CAWSVSGRRDEQFF
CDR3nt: TGTGCCTGGAGTGTTAGCGGGAGGCGGGATGAGCAGTTCTTC

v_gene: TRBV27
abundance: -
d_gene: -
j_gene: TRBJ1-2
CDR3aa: CASSLSGRDHSYYGYTF
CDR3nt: TGTGCCAGCAGTTTATCAGGCAGGGATCATTCGTACTATGGCTACACCTTC

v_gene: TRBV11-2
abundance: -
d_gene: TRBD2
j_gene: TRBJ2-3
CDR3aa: CASSFLAVSTDTQYF
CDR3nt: TGTGCCAGCAGCTTCCTAGCGGTGAGCACAGATACGCAGTATTTT

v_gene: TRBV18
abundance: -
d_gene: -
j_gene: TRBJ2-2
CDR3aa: CASSPSGSERREGELFF
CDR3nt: TGTGCCAGCTCACCTTCTGGAAGTGAGCGGAGGGAGGGGGAGCTGTTTTTT

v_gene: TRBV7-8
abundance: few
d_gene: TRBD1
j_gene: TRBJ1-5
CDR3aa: CASSSRTGEGQPQHF
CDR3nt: TGTGCCAGCAGCTCCCGGACAGGGGAAGGGCAGCCCCAGCATTTT

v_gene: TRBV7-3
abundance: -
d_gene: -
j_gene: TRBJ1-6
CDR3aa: CASSLTQNSPLHF
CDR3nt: TGTGCCAGCAGCTTAACGCAGAATTCACCCCTCCACTTT

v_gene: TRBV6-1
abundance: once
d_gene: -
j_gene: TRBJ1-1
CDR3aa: CASSETLETEAFF
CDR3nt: TGTGCCAGCAGTGAAACGTTGGAGACTGAAGCTTTCTTT

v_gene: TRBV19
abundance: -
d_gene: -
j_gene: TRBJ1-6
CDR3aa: CASRSSQGSASALHF
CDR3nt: TGTGCCAGTAGAAGCTCACAGGGAAGCGCGTCGGCCCTCCACTTT

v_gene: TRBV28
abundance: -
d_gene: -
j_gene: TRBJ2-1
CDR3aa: CASSPPHGGTYNEQFF
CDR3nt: TGTGCCAGCAGTCCCCCCCACGGCGGGACCTACAATGAGCAGTTCTTC

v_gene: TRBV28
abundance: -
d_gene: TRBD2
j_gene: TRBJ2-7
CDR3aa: CASTDPGGAGVEQYF
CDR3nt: TGTGCCAGCACTGACCCAGGTGGGGCGGGAGTCGAGCAGTACTTC

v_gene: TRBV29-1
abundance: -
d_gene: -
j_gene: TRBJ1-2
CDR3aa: CSVERSQGINYGYTF
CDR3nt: TGCAGCGTTGAGAGAAGCCAGGGGATAAACTATGGCTACACCTTC

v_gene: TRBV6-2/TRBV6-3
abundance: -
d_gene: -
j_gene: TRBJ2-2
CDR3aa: CASSAVGDTGELFF
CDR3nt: TGTGCCAGCAGCGCCGTAGGGGACACCGGGGAGCTGTTTTTT

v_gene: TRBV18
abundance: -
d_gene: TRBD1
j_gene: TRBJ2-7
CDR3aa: CASSPDRAGEQYF
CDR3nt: TGTGCCAGCTCACCAGACAGGGCGGGCGAGCAGTACTTC

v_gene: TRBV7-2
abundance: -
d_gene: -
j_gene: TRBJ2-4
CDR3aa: CASSLAPPGPNAKNIQYF
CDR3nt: TGTGCCAGCAGCTTAGCACCCCCAGGGCCAAATGCCAAAAACATTCAGTACTTC

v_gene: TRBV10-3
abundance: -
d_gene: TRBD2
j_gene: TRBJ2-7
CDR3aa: CAISESGGYEQYF
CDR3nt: TGTGCCATCAGTGAGTCCGGGGGGTACGAGCAGTACTTC

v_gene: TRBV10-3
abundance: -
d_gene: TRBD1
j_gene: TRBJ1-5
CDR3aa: CAISKGQGRDQPQHF
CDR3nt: TGTGCCATCAGTAAAGGACAGGGTAGGGATCAGCCCCAGCATTTT

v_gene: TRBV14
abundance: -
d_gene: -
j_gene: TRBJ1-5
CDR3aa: CASPAATGFMGQPQHF
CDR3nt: TGTGCCAGCCCCGCCGCCACAGGGTTTATGGGTCAGCCCCAGCATTTT

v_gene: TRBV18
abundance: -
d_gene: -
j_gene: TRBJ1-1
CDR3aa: CASSPSKNTEAFF
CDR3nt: TGTGCCAGCTCACCAAGCAAGAACACTGAAGCTTTCTTT

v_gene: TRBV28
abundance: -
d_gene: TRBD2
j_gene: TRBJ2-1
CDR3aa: CASSGGASGRANEQFF
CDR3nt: TGTGCCAGCAGTGGAGGGGCCAGCGGGAGGGCCAATGAGCAGTTCTTC

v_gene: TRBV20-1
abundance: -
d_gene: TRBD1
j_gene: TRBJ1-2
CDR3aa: CSASPRQGAGYGYTF
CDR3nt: TGCAGTGCTAGTCCAAGACAGGGGGCAGGATATGGCTACACCTTC

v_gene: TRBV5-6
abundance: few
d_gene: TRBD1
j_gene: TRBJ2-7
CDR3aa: CASRSGTGYYEQYF
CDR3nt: TGTGCCAGCAGATCCGGGACAGGGTACTACGAGCAGTACTTC

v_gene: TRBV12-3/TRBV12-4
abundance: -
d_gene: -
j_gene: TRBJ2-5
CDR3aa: CASRAQEQETQYF
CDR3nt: TGTGCCAGCAGGGCACAGGAGCAAGAGACCCAGTACTTC

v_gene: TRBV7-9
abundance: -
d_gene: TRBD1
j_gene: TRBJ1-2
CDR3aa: CASSTTGGAGGYTF
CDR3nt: TGTGCCAGCAGCACGACAGGGGGCGCGGGAGGCTACACCTTC

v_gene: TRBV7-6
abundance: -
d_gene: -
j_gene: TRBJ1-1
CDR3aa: CASSPGRAEAFF
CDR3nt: TGTGCCAGCAGCCCAGGGAGGGCTGAAGCTTTCTTT

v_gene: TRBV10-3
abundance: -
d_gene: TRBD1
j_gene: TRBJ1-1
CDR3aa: CATSTGSMNTEAFF
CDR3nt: TGTGCCACCTCGACAGGGTCTATGAACACTGAAGCTTTCTTT

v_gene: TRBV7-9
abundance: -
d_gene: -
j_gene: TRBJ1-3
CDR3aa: CASSFTLGGGASGNTIYF
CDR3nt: TGTGCCAGCAGCTTCACCCTGGGTGGAGGGGCCTCTGGAAACACCATATATTTT

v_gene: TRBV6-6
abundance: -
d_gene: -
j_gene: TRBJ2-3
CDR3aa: CASSYPGTDTQYF
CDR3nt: TGTGCCAGCAGTTACCCCGGGACAGATACGCAGTATTTT

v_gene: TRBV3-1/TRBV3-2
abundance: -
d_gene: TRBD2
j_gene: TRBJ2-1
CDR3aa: CASSLRGTSDHNEQFF
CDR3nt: TGTGCCAGCAGCCTAAGGGGGACTAGCGATCACAATGAGCAGTTCTTC

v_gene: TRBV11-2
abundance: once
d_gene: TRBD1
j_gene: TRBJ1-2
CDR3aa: CASSLRQGGYGYTF
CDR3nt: TGTGCCAGCAGCTTAAGACAGGGCGGCTATGGCTACACCTTC

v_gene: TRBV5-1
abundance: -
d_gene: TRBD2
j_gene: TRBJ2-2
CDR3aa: CASTGRAGELFF
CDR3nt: TGCGCCAGCACGGGGAGGGCCGGGGAGCTGTTTTTT

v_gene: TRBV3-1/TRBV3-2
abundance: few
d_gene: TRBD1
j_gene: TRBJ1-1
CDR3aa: CASSGTVNTEAFF
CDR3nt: TGTGCCAGCAGCGGGACAGTCAACACTGAAGCTTTCTTT

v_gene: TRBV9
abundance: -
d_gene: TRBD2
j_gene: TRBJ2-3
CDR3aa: CASSVVKRGRDTQYF
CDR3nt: TGTGCCAGCAGCGTAGTCAAGCGGGGGAGAGATACGCAGTATTTT

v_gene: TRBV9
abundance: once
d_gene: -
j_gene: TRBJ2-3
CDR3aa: CASRRVDTQYF
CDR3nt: TGTGCCAGCAGGAGGGTTGATACGCAGTATTTT